What follows describes a single T cell receptor (beta chain). Antigen specificity is unknown. A multiplex PCR was run with 60 Vbeta primers and 13 Jbeta primers. Some clones are missing from TCRdb's copy, which holds only in-frame ones; the method was immunoSEQ multiplex PCR. This table has about 130,000 clones, 82% appearing once. These data belong to a study of cytomegalovirus exposure and HLA in healthy donors. Findings and caveats of the study: Reportedly, fewer N-insertions than the roughly 700-donor mean appeared in an Asian-associated ancestry cluster in a later analysis.

With V trimmed by 0 bases and J by 0 bases, 11 bases remained unmatched. Germline V gene data show CDR1 as GTSNPN and CDR2 as SVGIG (reference sequence). CDR3 length: 19 amino acids. The sequencing input was PBMCs. This chain connects TRBV30 to TRBJ2-6; 7 bases match TRBD1. This clonotype was obtained from a boy younger than 18 in good health and CMV-seronegative. The CDR3 sequence is CAWSVFQGDLFSGANVLTF. In nucleotides, the CDR3 is TGTGCCTGGAGTGTTTTCCAGGGGGATTTATTCTCTGGGGCCAACGTCCTGACTTTC.